The 30 T cell receptor beta chains presented below share a single source sample, sequenced in a study of blood T cell repertoires in COVID-19. Libraries were prepared by immunoSEQ multiplex PCR; TCRdb keeps only in-frame clonotypes and omits some of them. The data contain approximately 28,000 clones, approximately 90% of them singletons. The specimen was peripheral blood. The receptors originated from a man in his 60s with active COVID-19.

J is TRBJ2-5 and V is TRBV6-2 or TRBV6-3, with TRBD1 identical over 7 bases. Per germline, CDR1 MNHEY and CDR2 SVGEGT. The CDR3 sequence is 15 residues long. Trimming cost V 2 bases and J 5 bases; bases outside gene matches: 8. The CDR3 spells CASSYESRGSETQYF. The CDR3 DNA reads TGTGCCAGCAGTTACGAGTCCAGGGGGTCTGAGACCCAGTACTTC.

The rearrangement joins TRBV5-1 to TRBJ1-4; D remains ambiguous. The CDR3 is 16 amino acids. Between the trimmed V and J ends, which lost 0 bases and 0 bases, there was a span of 9 bases. Germline V lookup: CDR1 SGHRS, CDR2 YFSETQ. CDR3 bases: TGCGCCAGCAGCTTGGGACACGTTGCAACTAATGAAAAACTGTTTTTT. Amino acids: CASSLGHVATNEKLFF. Looking up the rest from reference TRBV5-1 and TRBJ1-4 gives the full variable domain: KAGVTQTPRYLIKTRGQQVTLSCSPISGHRSVSWYQQTPGQGLQFLFEYFSETQRNKGNFPGRFSGRQFSNSRSEMNVSTLELGDSALYLCASSLGHVATNEKLFFGSGTQLSVL.

This clone appeared once. The CDR3 is CASKEGQGFAEAFF. For the CDR3, the DNA is TGTGCCAGTAAGGAAGGGCAGGGTTTCGCTGAAGCTTTCTTT. The chain combines TRBV19 with TRBJ1-1; the D gene is possibly TRBD1 (5 bases). The CDR3 runs 14 residues. CDR1 and CDR2 from the germline V gene are LNHDA and SQIVND (reference sequence). V lost 7 bases, J lost 6 bases, and 18 bases lay in between.

The V and J genes are TRBV9 and TRBJ2-1, with TRBD1 matching over 8 bases. Germline CDR1 SGDLS, CDR2 YYNGEE. The CDR3 contains 17 residues. V lost 4 bases to trimming and J lost 0 bases; unmatched junction nucleotides: 9. CDR3 nucleotides: TGTGCCAGCAGCCCTTCGACAGGGGTTAGCTCCTACAATGAGCAGTTCTTC. It yields the protein CASSPSTGVSSYNEQFF.

As concerns this clone: Its ends do not fully match the called genes, so a read error is possible. The chain has TRBV6-5 and TRBJ1-3; perhaps TRBD1 as D (6 bases). Germline CDR1 is MNHEY and CDR2 is SVGAGI. The length of the CDR3 is 15 residues. CDR3 region: CASSYSGAVFSTLYF. The CDR3 DNA sequence: TGTGCCAGCAGTTACTCGGGGGCGGTATTTTCCACCCTATATTTT.

The V and J genes are TRBV27 and TRBJ2-3, with 9 nucleotides matching TRBD2. The V gene's germline CDR1 is MNHEY and CDR2 SMNVEV (reference sequence). V dropped 4 bases and J dropped 7; count of bases not matched to a gene: 9. This CDR3 comprises 15 residues. The CDR3 DNA follows: TGTGCCAGCAGTTCTCCTAGCGGGGAAACCTATACGCAGTATTTT. Protein product: CASSSPSGETYTQYF.

V gene TRBV19 combines with J gene TRBJ1-1; tentatively, D is TRBD1 (5 bases). The germline V gene encodes CDR1 LNHDA and CDR2 SQIVND (reference sequence). This CDR3 has 12 residues. Trimming left V 5 bases short and J 1 base short, with 5 bases between. CDR3 residues: CASSQGNTEAFF. In DNA, the CDR3 is TGTGCCAGTAGTCAGGGGAACACTGAAGCTTTCTTT.

This clone has only a few counts. J is TRBJ1-5 and V is TRBV19, with 9 nucleotides matching TRBD1. Trimming took 6 bases from V and 6 from J; bases not matched to a gene: 12. This CDR3 comprises 16 residues. Germline V gene data show CDR1 as LNHDA and CDR2 as SQIVND (reference sequence). The CDR3 sequence is CASSLKTGGRPQPQHF. The CDR3 DNA sequence: TGTGCCAGTAGCCTGAAGACAGGGGGAAGGCCTCAGCCCCAGCATTTT.

The V and J genes are TRBV7-3 and TRBJ2-2, with 10 bases matching TRBD2. This CDR3 contains 17 residues. The V gene end was trimmed by 3 bases and the J gene end by 0 bases; junction bases not matched to a gene: 4. Germline V gene sequence: CDR1 SGHTA, CDR2 FQGTGA. The CDR3 protein is CASSFSGGPTNTGELFF. CDR3 in DNA: TGTGCCAGCAGCTTTAGCGGGGGGCCCACGAACACCGGGGAGCTGTTTTTT.

CDR3 bases: TGTGCCATCAGTGACCCGGGACTAGCGGGGGGAACCTACGAGCAGTACTTC. Encoded protein: CAISDPGLAGGTYEQYF. The J gene is TRBJ2-7, the V gene TRBV10-3; 15 nucleotides line up with TRBD2. Germline values: CDR1 ENHRY, CDR2 SYGVKD. The CDR3 runs 17 residues. V lost 3 bases, J lost 2 bases, and 5 bases stayed unmatched.

The CDR3 region has the DNA TGTGCCAGCAGCCAAAGACTTCTGAGGAAGGGGGACACCGGGGAGCTGTTTTTT. Protein product: CASSQRLLRKGDTGELFF. J is TRBJ2-2 and V is TRBV3-1 (or the pseudogene TRBV3-2), with D perhaps matching TRBD1 (6 bases). The CDR3 is 18 amino acids. Trimming took off 2 bases at V and 3 bases at J, with 19 bases between the two ends. Per the germline V gene, CDR1 is LGHDT and CDR2 is YNNKEL (reference sequence).

The chain employs TRBV9 and TRBJ2-2; 7 positions agree with TRBD1. Germline V lookup: CDR1 SGDLS, CDR2 YYNGEE. J was trimmed by 4 bases and V by 1 base; bases with no gene match: 4. The CDR3 contains 15 residues. CDR3 nucleotides: TGTGCCAGCAGCGTAAAGGGGGCGAGCACCGGGGAGCTGTTTTTT. Translating gives CASSVKGASTGELFF.

The chain is built from TRBV23-1 and TRBJ1-4; 7 bases fit TRBD1. TRBV23-1 is an ORF; its function is uncertain. The CDR3 has 17 amino acids. V shed 2 bases and J 8 bases; nucleotides not matched to a gene: 14. In nucleotides, the CDR3 is TGCGCCAGCAGTCAAAGGGACAGACTTAACCCGGGGGAAAAACTGTTTTTT. Encoded protein: CASSQRDRLNPGEKLFF.

V gene TRBV7-2 combines with J gene TRBJ2-3; 7 nucleotides agree with TRBD2. V shed 4 bases, J shed 2 bases, and the junction held 6 bases outside the gene matches. Germline CDR1 and CDR2: SGHTA and FQGNSA. The CDR3 is made up of 15 amino acids. The CDR3 region is CASSSLSGPTDTQYF. CDR3 bases: TGTGCCAGCAGCTCCCTTAGCGGGCCCACAGATACGCAGTATTTT. The variable domain in full, completed from reference TRBV7-2 and TRBJ2-3, reads GAGVSQSPSNKVTEKGKDVELRCDPISGHTALYWYRQSLGQGLEFLIYFQGNSAPDKSGLPSDRFSAERTGGSVSTLTIQRTQQEDSAVYLCASSSLSGPTDTQYFGPGTRLTVL.

The rearrangement uses TRBV5-8 and TRBJ2-1, with a weak D call TRBD1 (5 bases). Trimming took 2 bases from V and 6 from J, leaving 9 bases between them. The CDR3 covers 13 residues. The germline V gene encodes CDR1 SGHTS and CDR2 YDEGEE. The CDR3 region is CASSLGVINEQFF. CDR3 DNA sequence: TGTGCCAGCAGCTTAGGGGTTATCAATGAGCAGTTCTTC.

The rearrangement uses TRBV28 and TRBJ1-5; no firm D call. CDR3 length equals 13 residues. Between the trimmed V and J ends, which lost 7 bases and 6 bases, there was a span of 13 bases. Germline V gene data show CDR1 as MDHEN and CDR2 as SYDVKM. The CDR3 region has the DNA TGTGCCAGCACTACCGGTTCTTCTCAGCCCCAGCATTTT. This translates into CASTTGSSQPQHF. The full variable domain, with the rest looked up from reference TRBV28 and TRBJ1-5, is DVKVTQSSRYLVKRTGEKVFLECVQDMDHENMFWYRQDPGLGLRLIYFSYDVKMKEKGDIPEGYSVSREKKERFSLILESASTNQTSMYLCASTTGSSQPQHFGDGTRLSIL.

This clone showed up just once. The V gene is TRBV10-1, the J gene TRBJ2-3; D perhaps matches TRBD2 (5 bases). This CDR3 region has 14 residues. Trimming cost V 2 bases and J 0 bases, with 6 bases left between them. CDR1 WNHNN and CDR2 SYGVQD come from the germline V gene (reference sequence). The CDR3 coding sequence is TGCGCCAGCAGTGAGGAGGGTAGCACAGATACGCAGTATTTT. Its protein is CASSEEGSTDTQYF.

The chain joins TRBV7-9 to TRBJ2-2; D possibly corresponds to TRBD2 (6 bases). In germline, CDR1 is SEHNR, CDR2 FQNEAQ (reference sequence). V lost 4 bases, J lost 4 bases, and 16 bases lay in between. This CDR3 is built from 16 residues. The CDR3 DNA reads as TGTGCCAGCAGCTCACGCTGGGCGGGGATCACCGGGGAGCTGTTTTTT. The encoded protein is CASSSRWAGITGELFF. Combining the CDR3 with reference TRBV7-9 and TRBJ2-2 gives the whole variable domain DTGVSQNPRHKITKRGQNVTFRCDPISEHNRLYWYRQTLGQGPEFLTYFQNEAQLEKSRLLSDRFSAERPKGSFSTLEIQRTEQGDSAMYLCASSSRWAGITGELFFGEGSRLTVL.

V usage is TRBV27 and J usage is TRBJ1-1, with D possibly TRBD1 on 6 matching bases. This CDR3 is built from 15 residues. Germline V gives CDR1 MNHEY, CDR2 SMNVEV (reference sequence). The ends were cut back, 3 bases at V and 0 bases at J, with 11 bases in the middle. The CDR3 here is CASSFRRTVNTEAFF. The CDR3 DNA follows: TGTGCCAGCAGTTTCCGACGGACAGTGAACACTGAAGCTTTCTTT.

CDR3 coding DNA: TGTGCCAGCAGCTTAGTCAGGGGCTTTAATGAAAAACTGTTTTTT. It encodes CASSLVRGFNEKLFF. V is TRBV13 and J is TRBJ1-4; D may be TRBD1 (6 bases). Trimming removed 1 base from V and 4 bases from J, with 10 bases in between. Germline V lookup: CDR1 PRHDT, CDR2 FYEKMQ (reference sequence). This CDR3 has 15 amino acids.

The rearrangement uses TRBV7-8 and TRBJ1-1; D gene unclear. V was shortened by 1 base and J by 5 bases, with 11 bases between the two germline ends. The germline gives CDR1 SGHVS, CDR2 FQNEAQ. There are 14 residues in the CDR3. Here the CDR3 reads CASSLDEERTEAFF. DNA for the CDR3: TGTGCCAGCAGCTTAGATGAGGAGAGGACTGAAGCTTTCTTT.

The chain links TRBV29-1 to TRBJ1-3; 7 bases agree with TRBD1. Trimming at V came to 4 bases and at J to 2 bases, leaving 5 bases not matched to a gene. Germline V lookup: CDR1 SQVTM, CDR2 ANQGSEA. CDR3 size: 14 residues. This chain's CDR3 is CSVVQGVAGNTIYF. In nucleotides, the CDR3 is TGCAGCGTTGTCCAGGGGGTGGCTGGAAACACCATATATTTT. Together with reference TRBV29-1 and TRBJ1-3, the CDR3 gives the full variable domain: SAVISQKPSRDICQRGTSLTIQCQVDSQVTMMFWYRQQPGQSLTLIATANQGSEATYESGFVIDKFPISRPNLTFSTLTVSNMSPEDSSIYLCSVVQGVAGNTIYFGEGSWLTVV.

The V gene is TRBV28, the J gene TRBJ2-2; 12 nucleotides line up with TRBD2. The V segment lost 5 bases and the J segment 2 bases; nucleotides outside the gene matches: 9. The CDR3 spans 18 residues. The germline V gene encodes CDR1 MDHEN and CDR2 SYDVKM. The CDR3 loop reads CASSTPSGGAVNTGELFF. The CDR3 bases are TGTGCCAGCAGTACCCCTAGCGGGGGGGCCGTAAACACCGGGGAGCTGTTTTTT.

The chain links TRBV29-1 to TRBJ2-1, with D perhaps matching TRBD2 (5 bases). CDR1 and CDR2 (germline): SQVTM, ANQGSEA. The CDR3 covers 14 residues. V shed 7 bases and J shed 9 bases, with 22 bases lying between them. The CDR3 DNA reads as TGCAGCGCCGGCGGATGGACCTTAGAGGGTGAGCAGTTCTTC. Protein product: CSAGGWTLEGEQFF.

This sequence joins TRBV15 and TRBJ2-1; 10 positions match TRBD2. CDR3 length: 15 amino acids. V lost 6 bases, J lost 5 bases, and 7 bases stayed unmatched. Germline CDR1 reads LNHNV; CDR2 reads YYDKDF (reference sequence). CDR3 sequence: CATRRSGGVDNEQFF. DNA for the CDR3: TGTGCCACCAGAAGGAGCGGGGGGGTCGACAATGAGCAGTTCTTC.

This chain links TRBV21-1 with TRBJ1-5. TRBV21-1 is assigned pseudogene status. CDR3 size: 14 residues. The CDR3 sequence: CASRGRAINQPQHF. The CDR3 bases are TGTGCCAGCAGGGGGAGGGCTATAAATCAGCCCCAGCATTTT.

The chain joins TRBV14 to TRBJ1-3; no clear D gene. There are 16 residues in the CDR3. V was cut by 0 bases and J by 0 bases, with 9 bases left in between. Germline loops: CDR1 SGHDN, CDR2 FVKESK. CDR3 amino acids: CASSQERSLSGNTIYF. The CDR3 nucleotides read TGTGCCAGCAGCCAAGAGAGATCTCTCTCTGGAAACACCATATATTTT.

This clone was observed a handful of times. The genes are TRBV28 and TRBJ1-2; no clear D gene. The germline V and J ends were trimmed by 8 bases and 5 bases, with 12 bases remaining between them. The CDR3 has 12 amino acids. Per the germline V gene, CDR1 is MDHEN and CDR2 is SYDVKM. The CDR3 region has the DNA TGTGCCAGCGGGCGTTTTGAGTATGGCTACACCTTC. This encodes CASGRFEYGYTF.

The rearrangement joins TRBV3-1 (or the pseudogene TRBV3-2) to TRBJ2-5, with 10 nucleotides matching TRBD2. The CDR3 loop spans 15 amino acids. Trimming at V came to 1 base and at J to 5 bases, leaving 4 bases not matched to a gene. Germline CDR1 reads LGHDT; CDR2 reads YNNKEL (reference sequence). The CDR3 sequence: CASSQASGGAETQYF. The CDR3 DNA sequence: TGTGCCAGCAGCCAAGCCAGCGGGGGGGCGGAGACCCAGTACTTC.

V is TRBV15 and J is TRBJ1-4; 7 bases are a match to TRBD1. Unmatched junction bases numbered 0, after V lost 1 base and J lost 13 bases. Germline CDR1 is LNHNV and CDR2 is YYDKDF (reference sequence). CDR3 size: 11 residues. CDR3 nucleotides: TGTGCCACCAGCAGAGGGGACAGACTGTTTTTT. This translates into CATSRGDRLFF.